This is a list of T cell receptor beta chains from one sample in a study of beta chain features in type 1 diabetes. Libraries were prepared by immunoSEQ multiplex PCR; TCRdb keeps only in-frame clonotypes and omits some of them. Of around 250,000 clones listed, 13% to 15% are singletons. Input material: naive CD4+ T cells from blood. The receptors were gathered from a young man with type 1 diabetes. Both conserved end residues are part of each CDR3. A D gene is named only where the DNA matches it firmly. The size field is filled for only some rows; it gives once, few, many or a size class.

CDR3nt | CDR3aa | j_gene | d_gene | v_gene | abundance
TGTGCCAGCTCACCACCGTCTCGTGTCGAGCAGTTCTTC | CASSPPSRVEQFF | TRBJ2-1 | NA | TRBV18 | NA
TGCAGCGCGATGGGACAGGGAGGATACACCATATATTTT | CSAMGQGGYTIYF | TRBJ1-3 | TRBD1 | TRBV29-1 | NA
TGCGCCAGCAGCTTGGGAGCGAACTATGGCTACACCTTC | CASSLGANYGYTF | TRBJ1-2 | NA | TRBV5-1 | NA
TGTGCCAGTAGTACGCCAGGGTTTCATGAGCAGTTCTTC | CASSTPGFHEQFF | TRBJ2-1 | NA | TRBV19 | few
TGCAGCGTTGTAGACAGGGGGCGGACAGATACGCAGTATTTT | CSVVDRGRTDTQYF | TRBJ2-3 | TRBD1 | TRBV29-1 | NA
TGTGCCAGCAGCGTACTAGCGGGCGGAGAGACCCAGTACTTC | CASSVLAGGETQYF | TRBJ2-5 | TRBD2 | TRBV9 | NA
TGCAGCGTTTTGACAGGGACGAGCTCCTACGAGCAGTACTTC | CSVLTGTSSYEQYF | TRBJ2-7 | TRBD1 | TRBV29-1 | few
TGTGCCAGCAGCGGTTTTAGCGGGACAGCCTACAATGAGCAGTTCTTC | CASSGFSGTAYNEQFF | TRBJ2-1 | NA | TRBV28 | few
TGTGCCAGCAGCTTGGGGGGGCCGTACGAGCAGTACTTC | CASSLGGPYEQYF | TRBJ2-7 | NA | TRBV7-9 | NA
TGTGCCAGCTCTGACTTAGGCTATGGCTACACCTTC | CASSDLGYGYTF | TRBJ1-2 | NA | TRBV18 | NA
TGTGCCAGCAGCTTAGGGGTACTACAAGAGACCCAGTACTTC | CASSLGVLQETQYF | TRBJ2-5 | NA | TRBV7-6 | NA
TGTGCCAGCAGCCCCCAGGACAGGGCTAACACTGAAGCTTTCTTT | CASSPQDRANTEAFF | TRBJ1-1 | TRBD1 | TRBV9 | NA
TGTGCCAGCAGTGAATATAAAGGGGTGGCTTTCTTT | CASSEYKGVAFF | TRBJ1-1 | NA | TRBV25-1 | few
TGTGCCAGCAGCTTATCAGGGGCCCAAGAGACCCAGTACTTC | CASSLSGAQETQYF | TRBJ2-5 | NA | TRBV7-2 | NA
TGCGCCAGCAGCTTGGCCGGGAGCCGACACACAGATACGCAGTATTTT | CASSLAGSRHTDTQYF | TRBJ2-3 | NA | TRBV5-1 | NA
TGTGCCTGGAGTATAGGCAGGACTAATGAAAAACTGTTTTTT | CAWSIGRTNEKLFF | TRBJ1-4 | NA | TRBV30 | NA
TGCAGCGTTGACGGGCGGGGGAACAATGAGCAGTTCTTC | CSVDGRGNNEQFF | TRBJ2-1 | TRBD2 | TRBV29-1 | few
TGTGCCACCAGCAGAGGGAGGGGCACTGAAGCTTTCTTT | CATSRGRGTEAFF | TRBJ1-1 | NA | TRBV15 | NA
TGTGCCAGTAGTATCGAGGGCAGACCTTCAATGGGCACCGGGGAGCTGTTTTTT | CASSIEGRPSMGTGELFF | TRBJ2-2 | NA | TRBV19 | few
TGCGCCAGCAGCCTGTGGACAGAGAACTATGGCTACACCTTC | CASSLWTENYGYTF | TRBJ1-2 | NA | TRBV5-1 | NA
TGTGCCAGCAGCTTAGCTCTCTCTAATGGCTACACCTTC | CASSLALSNGYTF | TRBJ1-2 | NA | TRBV7-2 | NA
TGTGCCAGCAGCCCAGGGTTAGCGGCTTACGAGCAGTACTTC | CASSPGLAAYEQYF | TRBJ2-7 | NA | TRBV7-2 | few
TGTGCCAGCAGGCAGGCGGGAGTCGTGTCAGATACGCAGTATTTT | CASRQAGVVSDTQYF | TRBJ2-3 | TRBD2 | TRBV25-1 | few
TGTGCCAGCAGCTTCGTTGCCGGAAAACTGTTTTTT | CASSFVAGKLFF | TRBJ1-4 | NA | TRBV7-9 | NA
TGCGCCAGCAGCTTGCAGGGGGACCCTACGCAGTATTTT | CASSLQGDPTQYF | TRBJ2-3 | TRBD1 | TRBV5-1 | NA
TGCGCCAGCAGCCAAGACCGTAACTACGAGCAGTACTTC | CASSQDRNYEQYF | TRBJ2-7 | NA | TRBV4-1 | few